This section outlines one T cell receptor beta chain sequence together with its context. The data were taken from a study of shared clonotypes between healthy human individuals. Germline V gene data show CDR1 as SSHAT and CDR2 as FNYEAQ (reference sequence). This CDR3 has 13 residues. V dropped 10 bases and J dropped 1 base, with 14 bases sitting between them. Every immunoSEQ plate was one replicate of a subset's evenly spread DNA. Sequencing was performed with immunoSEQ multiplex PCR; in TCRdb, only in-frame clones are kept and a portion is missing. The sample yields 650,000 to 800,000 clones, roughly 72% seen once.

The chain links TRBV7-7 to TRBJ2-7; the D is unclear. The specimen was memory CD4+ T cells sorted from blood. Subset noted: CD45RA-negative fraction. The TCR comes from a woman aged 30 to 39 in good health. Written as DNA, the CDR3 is TGTGCCATCCCGAGTCCCCCGTCCTACGAGCAGTACTTC. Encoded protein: CAIPSPPSYEQYF.